This is a list of T cell receptor beta chains from one sample in a study of T cells after yellow fever vaccination. TCRdb re-analysed the 5' RACE reads in MiXCR, keeping a single row per CDR3 protein. Of under 300,000 distinct CDR3 sequences listed, less than 9% are singletons. This specimen was CD4+ T cells sorted from PBMCs, taken 15 days after the yellow fever booster vaccination. The receptors derive from a man aged 25-45 years who received the YFV17D yellow fever vaccine. Both conserved end residues are part of each CDR3. D genes are given only for firm matches. Clone size is stated in some rows and not others, as once, few, many or a class when expanded.

v_gene	d_gene	abundance	j_gene	CDR3nt	CDR3aa
TRBV19	NA	few	TRBJ2-7	TGTGCCAGTAGTGGTTTCGCCAGCTCCTACGAGCAGTACTTC	CASSGFASSYEQYF
TRBV10-3	NA	NA	TRBJ2-7	TGTGCCATCAGTGACCGGGACGAGCAGTACTTC	CAISDRDEQYF
TRBV30	TRBD2	NA	TRBJ2-1	TGTGCCTGGGGACTAGCGGGTTCCTCCTACAATGAGCAGTTCTTC	CAWGLAGSSYNEQFF
TRBV30	NA	few	TRBJ2-7	TGTGCCTGGAGTGTACAAGGGATCTCCTACGAGCAGTACTTC	CAWSVQGISYEQYF
TRBV6-5	NA	many	TRBJ2-7	TGTGCCAGCAGTTACAACTCCTACGAGCAGTACTTC	CASSYNSYEQYF
TRBV15	NA	many	TRBJ2-7	TGTGCCACCAGCAGAGATAAGATGTACGAGCAGTACTTC	CATSRDKMYEQYF
TRBV29-1	TRBD2	few	TRBJ2-3	TGCAGCGTTGAGGCGGGAGGCACAGATACGCAGTATTTT	CSVEAGGTDTQYF
TRBV20-1	NA	NA	TRBJ1-1	TGCAGTGCTCCACAACCCACTGAAGCTTTCTTT	CSAPQPTEAFF
TRBV7-2	NA	once	TRBJ1-4	TGTGCCAGCAGTGGAGGGGGATATGAAAAACTGTTTTTT	CASSGGGYEKLFF
TRBV7-9	NA	many	TRBJ2-5	TGTGCCAGCAGCTTAACTAGACAAGAGACCCAGTACTTC	CASSLTRQETQYF
TRBV6-5	NA	NA	TRBJ1-5	TGTGCCAGCAGTTACTCTCAGGGATGGGGTCAGCCCCAGCATTTT	CASSYSQGWGQPQHF
TRBV28	NA	many	TRBJ2-1	TGTGCCAGCAGTTTGCCCGCCCGTACAGAGTTCTTC	CASSLPARTEFF
TRBV24-1	NA	few	TRBJ2-3	TGTGCCACCAGTGACGCCGGGCCTAAGGAAGATACGCAGTATTTT	CATSDAGPKEDTQYF
TRBV11-2	TRBD1	NA	TRBJ2-7	TGTGCCAGCAGGGGGGACAGTAACTCCTACGAGCAGTACTTC	CASRGDSNSYEQYF
TRBV28	NA	NA	TRBJ2-1	TGTGCCAGCGAAAGGTTGGATGAGCAGTTCTTC	CASERLDEQFF
TRBV5-1	NA	few	TRBJ2-1	TGCGCCAGCAGCTTGGAACAGTCCTACAATGAGCAGTTCTTC	CASSLEQSYNEQFF
TRBV30	NA	NA	TRBJ2-5	TGTGCCTGGAGCCTGGACCTACAAGAGACCCAGTACTTC	CAWSLDLQETQYF
TRBV24-1	NA	few	TRBJ2-1	TGTGCCACCAGTGCCCTTGGGAGAACCCATGAGCAGTTCTTC	CATSALGRTHEQFF
TRBV30	TRBD2	NA	TRBJ2-1	TGTGCCTGTCGATTAGCGGGAGTCATTGATGAGCAGTTCTTC	CACRLAGVIDEQFF
TRBV5-1	NA	NA	TRBJ2-7	TGCGCCAGCAGCTTGACAGGGCGAACAACCTACGAGCAGTACTTC	CASSLTGRTTYEQYF
TRBV20-1	TRBD2	NA	TRBJ2-1	TGCAGTGCCGTCCATCGAAGCGGGAGGGATGAGCAGTTCTTC	CSAVHRSGRDEQFF
TRBV11-2	NA	many	TRBJ2-5	TGTGCCAGCAGCTCGGCCCGGGCTGGGGAGACCCAGTACTTC	CASSSARAGETQYF
TRBV7-2	NA	few	TRBJ2-7	TGTGCCAGCAGCTTACTAGCTCAATCCTACGAGCAGTACTTC	CASSLLAQSYEQYF
TRBV18	TRBD2	many	TRBJ2-1	TGTGCCAGCTCACCTTCGGGTAGCGGGTACTACAATGAGCAGTTCTTC	CASSPSGSGYYNEQFF
TRBV6-6	NA	many	TRBJ2-7	TGTGCCAGCAAACGAGAATACGAGCAGTACTTC	CASKREYEQYF
TRBV18	NA	many	TRBJ2-5	TGTGCCAGCTCACCACTTAACGGAATTCAAGAGACCCAGTACTTC	CASSPLNGIQETQYF
TRBV6-2/TRBV6-3	NA	NA	TRBJ2-7	TGTGCCAGCTGGGGTGGAGCCGATAAGTACGAGCAGTACTTC	CASWGGADKYEQYF
TRBV18	NA	few	TRBJ1-1	TGTGCCAGCTCACCAAAGGAGAACACTGAAGCTTTCTTT	CASSPKENTEAFF
TRBV6-2/TRBV6-3	NA	many	TRBJ2-7	TGTGCCAGCAGTTTTGGGCCAGAACGGTACTACGAGCAGTACTTC	CASSFGPERYYEQYF
TRBV7-8	NA	NA	TRBJ2-3	TGTGCCAGCAGCTTAGGACTGCCAACAGATACGCAGTATTTT	CASSLGLPTDTQYF
TRBV4-2	TRBD1	NA	TRBJ1-4	TGTGCCAGCAGCCAACACAGGGGAGCTCGCGAAAAACTGTTTTTT	CASSQHRGAREKLFF
TRBV6-2/TRBV6-3	NA	NA	TRBJ2-5	TGTGCCAGCAGTTTTCCCCCAGGGACCCAAGAGACCCAGTACTTC	CASSFPPGTQETQYF
TRBV7-2	NA	few	TRBJ2-1	TGTGCCAGCAGCCAAGCTACCTACAATGAGCAGTTCTTC	CASSQATYNEQFF
TRBV11-2	NA	NA	TRBJ2-1	TGTGCCAGCAAGCCGGGCGGGAACCATGAGCAGTTCTTC	CASKPGGNHEQFF
TRBV29-1	NA	many	TRBJ2-7	TGCAGCGTTTTTGATCCGCTTTCCTCCTACGAGCAGTACTTC	CSVFDPLSSYEQYF
TRBV6-5	NA	NA	TRBJ1-2	TGTGCCAGCAGTCACGGACAGTACTATGGCTACACCTTC	CASSHGQYYGYTF
TRBV18	NA	NA	TRBJ1-4	TGTGCCAGCTCACTCACAGGGATCGAAAAACTGTTTTTT	CASSLTGIEKLFF
TRBV24-1	NA	many	TRBJ2-1	TGTGCCACCAGTGATTTCGGCGTAGCTCGGAATGAGCAGTTCTTC	CATSDFGVARNEQFF
TRBV4-3	TRBD2	many	TRBJ2-3	TGCGCCAGCAGCCAAGAGAGGGGACTAGCGGGAGCGCAGTATTTT	CASSQERGLAGAQYF
TRBV4-3	NA	few	TRBJ2-3	TGCGCCAGCAGCCACAGGGCGGGGAAAGCAGATACGCAGTATTTT	CASSHRAGKADTQYF
TRBV5-1	TRBD2	few	TRBJ2-3	TGCGCCAGCAGCTTGGTAGCGGGACTAGTTTCAGGGGATACGCAGTATTTT	CASSLVAGLVSGDTQYF
TRBV5-6	TRBD2	many	TRBJ2-1	TGTGCCAGCAGCGCCCAGGGACTAGCTGAGAATGAGCAGTTCTTC	CASSAQGLAENEQFF
TRBV19	NA	many	TRBJ1-1	TGTGCCAGTATTGGAGACAGCAAAGCTTTCTTT	CASIGDSKAFF
TRBV4-3	NA	few	TRBJ2-2	TGCGCCAGCAGCCAACTACTTCTAAACACCGGGGAGCTGTTTTTT	CASSQLLLNTGELFF
TRBV6-2/TRBV6-3	TRBD2	NA	TRBJ2-1	TGTGCCAGCAGTTACTCGCGTGGGACTAGCGGGAGCCGGATTTACAATGAGCAGTTCTTC	CASSYSRGTSGSRIYNEQFF
TRBV12-3/TRBV12-4	NA	many	TRBJ2-3	TGTGCCAGCAGTTTGAGCAGGGCCTCTAGCACAGATACGCAGTATTTT	CASSLSRASSTDTQYF
TRBV7-9	NA	many	TRBJ2-1	TGTGTCAGCAGCTTATATACGGAATACAATGAGCAGTTCTTC	CVSSLYTEYNEQFF
TRBV21-1	NA	few	TRBJ1-4	TGTGCCAGCAGCTCCCACCGGACAGGGGTTAATGAAAAACTGTTTTTT	CASSSHRTGVNEKLFF
TRBV4-2	TRBD2	NA	TRBJ2-7	TGTGCCAGCAGCCAAGTAGCCAGCGGGAGGGTGAGCTCCTACGAGCAGTACTTC	CASSQVASGRVSSYEQYF
TRBV12-3/TRBV12-4	NA	NA	TRBJ2-1	TGTGCCAGCAGTTTATCAAGGGGGGTATACAATGAGCAGTTCTTC	CASSLSRGVYNEQFF
TRBV7-2	TRBD2	few	TRBJ2-3	TGTGCCAGCTGGATGACTAGCGGGATCACAGATACGCAGTATTTT	CASWMTSGITDTQYF
TRBV3-1	NA	NA	TRBJ2-5	TGTGCCAGCAGCCGCTGGAGGGCCAACTTGGAAGAGACCCAGTACTTC	CASSRWRANLEETQYF
TRBV20-1	TRBD2	NA	TRBJ2-5	TGCAGTGTGGGGGAGGGGAGTGAAGAGACCCAGTACTTC	CSVGEGSEETQYF
TRBV7-3	TRBD2	many	TRBJ2-5	TGTGCCAGCAGCGACCAGCGGGGTGAGACCCAGTACTTC	CASSDQRGETQYF
TRBV5-5	NA	NA	TRBJ2-5	TGTGCCAGCAGCTTGGCTACGCCGGAGACCCAGTACTTC	CASSLATPETQYF